Presented here are 14 T cell receptor beta chains from one specimen sequenced in a study of monozygotic twins with inflammatory bowel disease. TCRdb re-called the 5' RACE reads; every CDR3 protein appears as one record, without DNA. The ten top clones account for approximately 2%, within a sample of around 100,000 distinct CDR3 sequences. Specimen: blood. The source of these receptors is a human donor with ulcerative colitis or Crohn's disease, or a healthy co-twin of an affected twin (not recorded which).

The chain is built from TRBV20-1 and TRBJ2-7; the D gene TCRdb calls, TRBD1, cannot be checked with no DNA. Germline CDR1 DFQATT, CDR2 SNEGSKA (reference sequence). CDR3 length: 15 residues. Here the CDR3 reads CSVIAPRASVYEQYF.

The chain combines TRBV19 with TRBJ2-2; there is no DNA to check the TCRdb D call of TRBD1. Germline lookup yields CDR1 LNHDA and CDR2 SQIVND (reference sequence). The CDR3 has 15 amino acids. The CDR3 loop is CASSTRVWPTGELFF.

The V gene is TRBV13, the J gene TRBJ2-7; TCRdb's D gene call, TRBD2, goes unchecked for lack of DNA. CDR1 is PRHDT and CDR2 is FYEKMQ in the germline V gene (reference sequence). The CDR3 sequence is 15 residues long. CDR3 residues: CASSLGLGEAYEQYF. Drawing the rest from reference TRBV13 and TRBJ2-7, the complete variable domain is AAGVIQSPRHLIKEKRETATLKCYPIPRHDTVYWYQQGPGQDPQFLISFYEKMQSDKGSIPDRFSAQQFSDYHSELNMSSLELGDSALYFCASSLGLGEAYEQYFGPGTRLTVT.

The J gene is TRBJ2-7, the V gene TRBV20-1; TCRdb selects TRBD1, and the lack of DNA leaves this call unchecked. Germline values: CDR1 DFQATT, CDR2 SNEGSKA (reference sequence). The CDR3 extends over 19 amino acids. CDR3 protein: CSARVRGGRPKRGSYEQYF.

The rearrangement uses TRBV19 and TRBJ1-1; without DNA, the TCRdb call of TRBD1 cannot be checked. This CDR3 contains 14 residues. Germline V gene lookup returns CDR1 LNHDA and CDR2 SQIVND (reference sequence). The CDR3 protein is CAGRSGGQNTEAFF.

The chain couples TRBV18 to TRBJ2-5; TCRdb reports TRBD2, a call that lacks DNA to check it against. Germline CDR1 KGHSH, CDR2 LQKENI. The CDR3 covers 15 residues. This CDR3 is CASSPSAGRGETQYF. Looking up the rest from reference TRBV18 and TRBJ2-5 gives the full variable domain: NAGVMQNPRHLVRRRGQEARLRCSPMKGHSHVYWYRQLPEEGLKFMVYLQKENIIDESGMPKERFSAEFPKEGPSILRIQQVVRGDSAAYFCASSPSAGRGETQYFGPGTRLLVL.

J is TRBJ2-1 and V is TRBV9. The CDR3 loop spans 15 amino acids. The germline V gene encodes CDR1 SGDLS and CDR2 YYNGEE. The CDR3 sequence: CASSVVGSSYNEQFF.

CDR3 in amino acids: CASDPGQGDEKLFF. This chain joins TRBV21-1 and TRBJ1-4; the D gene TCRdb calls, TRBD1, cannot be checked with no DNA. TRBV21-1 is designated a pseudogene. The CDR3 has 14 residues.

This chain joins TRBV28 and TRBJ1-1; TCRdb proposes TRBD1, but this gene call is untestable without DNA. The CDR3 has 13 amino acids. Per germline, CDR1 MDHEN and CDR2 SYDVKM. The CDR3: CASSLPGTSEAFF.

V gene TRBV28 combines with J gene TRBJ2-1. Per the germline V gene, CDR1 is MDHEN and CDR2 is SYDVKM. There are 12 residues in the CDR3. CDR3 loop: CASSSRVNEQFF.

The V call is TRBV20-1, the J call TRBJ2-1; TCRdb names TRBD1, which stays unverified in the absence of DNA. This CDR3 region has 11 residues. CDR1 and CDR2 from the germline V gene are DFQATT and SNEGSKA (reference sequence). The CDR3 sequence: CSASRVDEQFF.

The chain is built from TRBV10-2 and TRBJ1-5; as DNA is missing, the TRBD1 call by TCRdb cannot be tested. CDR3 size: 15 residues. Germline CDR1 is WSHSY and CDR2 is SAAADI. The CDR3: CASSATPDRVQPQHF.

The rearrangement uses TRBV12-3 or TRBV12-4 and TRBJ1-2; without DNA, the TCRdb call of TRBD1 cannot be checked. The CDR3 totals 12 residues. CDR3: CASAQTVYGYTF.

The V gene is TRBV7-2, the J gene TRBJ2-5; TCRdb outputs TRBD2, but without DNA this stays unchecked. The CDR3 is made up of 14 amino acids. Germline-derived CDR1 and CDR2 are SGHTA and FQGNSA. CDR3 in amino acids: CASSLGARKETQYF. The full variable domain, in which reference TRBV7-2 and TRBJ2-5 provide the parts outside the CDR3, is GAGVSQSPSNKVTEKGKDVELRCDPISGHTALYWYRQSLGQGLEFLIYFQGNSAPDKSGLPSDRFSAERTGGSVSTLTIQRTQQEDSAVYLCASSLGARKETQYFGPGTRLLVL.